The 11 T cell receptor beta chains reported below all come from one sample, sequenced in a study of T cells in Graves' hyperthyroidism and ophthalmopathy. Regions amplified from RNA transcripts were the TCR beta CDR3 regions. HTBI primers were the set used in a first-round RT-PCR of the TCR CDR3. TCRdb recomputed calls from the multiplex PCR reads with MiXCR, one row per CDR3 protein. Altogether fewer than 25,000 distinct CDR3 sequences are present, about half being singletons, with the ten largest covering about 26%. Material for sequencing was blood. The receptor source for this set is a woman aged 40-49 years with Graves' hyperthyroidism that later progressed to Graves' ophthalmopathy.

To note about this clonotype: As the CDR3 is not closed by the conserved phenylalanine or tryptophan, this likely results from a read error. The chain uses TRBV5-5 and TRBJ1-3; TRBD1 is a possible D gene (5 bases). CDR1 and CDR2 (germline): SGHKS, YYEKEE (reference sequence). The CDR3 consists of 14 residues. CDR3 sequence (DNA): TGTGCCAGCAGCTTGGGGGGGTCAGGAAGCACCATATATACT. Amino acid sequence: CASSLGGSGSTIYT.

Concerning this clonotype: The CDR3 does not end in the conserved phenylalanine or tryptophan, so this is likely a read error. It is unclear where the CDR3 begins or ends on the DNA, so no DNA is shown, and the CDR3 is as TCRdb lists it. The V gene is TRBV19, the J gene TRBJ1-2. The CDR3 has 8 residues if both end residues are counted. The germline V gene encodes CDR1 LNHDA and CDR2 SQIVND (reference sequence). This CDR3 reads CASSTMCQ.

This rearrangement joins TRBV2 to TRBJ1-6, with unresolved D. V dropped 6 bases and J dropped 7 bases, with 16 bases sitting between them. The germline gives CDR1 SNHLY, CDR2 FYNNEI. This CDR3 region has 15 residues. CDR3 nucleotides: TGTGCCAGCAGCGAGGGCATTAGCACCAATTCACCCCTCCACTTT. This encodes CASSEGISTNSPLHF.

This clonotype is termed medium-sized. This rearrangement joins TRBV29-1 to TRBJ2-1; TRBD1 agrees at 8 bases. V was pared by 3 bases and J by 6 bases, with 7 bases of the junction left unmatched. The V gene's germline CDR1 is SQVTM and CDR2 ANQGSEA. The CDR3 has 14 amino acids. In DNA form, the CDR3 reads TGCAGCGTTGACCCGCAGGGGGCTGGCAATGAGCAGTTCTTC. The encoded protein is CSVDPQGAGNEQFF.

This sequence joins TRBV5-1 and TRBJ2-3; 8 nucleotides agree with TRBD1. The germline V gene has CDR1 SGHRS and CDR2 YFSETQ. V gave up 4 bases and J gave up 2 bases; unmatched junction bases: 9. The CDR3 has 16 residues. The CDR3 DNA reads TGCGCCAGCAGCCCCGGGACAGGCCTATACACAGATACGCAGTATTTT. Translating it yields CASSPGTGLYTDTQYF.

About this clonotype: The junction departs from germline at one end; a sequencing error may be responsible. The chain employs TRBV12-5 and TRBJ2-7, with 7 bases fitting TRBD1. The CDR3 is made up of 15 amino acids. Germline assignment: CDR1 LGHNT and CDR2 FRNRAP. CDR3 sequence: CACGLPPGTALQQYF. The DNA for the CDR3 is TGTGCTTGTGGTTTGCCCCCGGGGACAGCCCTACAGCAGTACTTC.

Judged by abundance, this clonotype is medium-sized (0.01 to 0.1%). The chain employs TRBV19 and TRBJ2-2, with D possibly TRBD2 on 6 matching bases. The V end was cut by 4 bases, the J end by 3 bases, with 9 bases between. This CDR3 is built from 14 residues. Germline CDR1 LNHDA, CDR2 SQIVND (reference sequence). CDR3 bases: TGTGCCAGTAGTACTACGGGGGACACCGGGGAGCTGTTTTTT. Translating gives CASSTTGDTGELFF.

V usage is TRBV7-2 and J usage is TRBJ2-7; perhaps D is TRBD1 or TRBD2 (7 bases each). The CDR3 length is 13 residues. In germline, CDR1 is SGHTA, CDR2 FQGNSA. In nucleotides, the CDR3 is TGTGCCAGCAGCTTCGACAGGGACTACGAGCGGTACGTC. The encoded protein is CASSFDRDYERYV.

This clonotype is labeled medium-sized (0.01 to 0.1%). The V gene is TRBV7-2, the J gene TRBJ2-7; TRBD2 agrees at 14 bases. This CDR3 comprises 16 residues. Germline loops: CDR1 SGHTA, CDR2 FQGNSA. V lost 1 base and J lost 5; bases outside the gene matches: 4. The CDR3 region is CASSLGGLAGVDEQYF. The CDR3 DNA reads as TGTGCCAGCAGCTTAGGGGGACTAGCGGGAGTCGACGAGCAGTACTTC.

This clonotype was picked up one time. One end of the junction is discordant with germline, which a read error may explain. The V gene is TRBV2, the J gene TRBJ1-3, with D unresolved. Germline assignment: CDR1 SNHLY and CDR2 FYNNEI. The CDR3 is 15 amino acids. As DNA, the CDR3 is TGTGCTAGCAGTGACGAACGAGGGTTTGGAAACACCAAATATTTT. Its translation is CASSDERGFGNTKYF.

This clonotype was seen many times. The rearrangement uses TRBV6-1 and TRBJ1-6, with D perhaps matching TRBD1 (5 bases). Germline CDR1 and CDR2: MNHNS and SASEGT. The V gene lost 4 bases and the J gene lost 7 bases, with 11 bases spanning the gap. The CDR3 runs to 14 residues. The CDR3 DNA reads TGTGCCAGCAGTGGAGGGGAAGAAAATTCACCCCTCCACTTT. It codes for CASSGGEENSPLHF.